This is a list of T cell receptor beta chains from one sample in a study of T cell changes during pregnancy in multiple sclerosis. The repertoire was sequenced with immunoSEQ multiplex PCR; TCRdb's copy has only in-frame clones and lacks some. The repertoire holds 80,000 to 95,000 clones, with roughly 95% as singletons. Sequencing was performed on peripheral blood, taken in the second trimester of pregnancy. These receptor sequences come from a female donor with multiple sclerosis, enrolled in a pregnancy study. The CDR3 runs from the conserved cysteine through the conserved F or W. Fields, in order: J gene, clone size, V gene, CDR3 length, D gene, CDR3 protein, CDR3 DNA. D genes are given only for firm matches. A clone size is listed for some rows: how often the clone was seen (once, few, many), or a class if it is expanded.

j_gene: TRBJ1-2; abundance: NA; v_gene: TRBV11-2; len: 12; d_gene: NA; CDR3aa: CASSSDFYGYTF; CDR3nt: TGTGCCAGCAGCTCTGACTTCTATGGCTACACCTTC
j_gene: TRBJ1-3; abundance: NA; v_gene: TRBV5-6; len: 16; d_gene: NA; CDR3aa: CASSLGGRPIRNTIYF; CDR3nt: TGTGCCAGCAGCTTGGGCGGCAGACCGATAAGAAACACCATATATTTT
j_gene: TRBJ1-5; abundance: NA; v_gene: TRBV11-2; len: 15; d_gene: TRBD1; CDR3aa: CASSEGQASNQPQHF; CDR3nt: TGTGCCAGCAGCGAGGGACAGGCGTCCAATCAGCCCCAGCATTTT
j_gene: TRBJ2-2; abundance: NA; v_gene: TRBV10-3; len: 15; d_gene: TRBD1; CDR3aa: CAISESGTGSGELFF; CDR3nt: TGTGCCATCAGTGAGTCCGGGACAGGGTCCGGGGAGCTGTTTTTT
j_gene: TRBJ2-7; abundance: NA; v_gene: TRBV6-6; len: 14; d_gene: TRBD2; CDR3aa: CASSPSGRSYEQYF; CDR3nt: TGTGCCAGCAGTCCTAGCGGGAGATCGTACGAGCAGTACTTC
j_gene: TRBJ2-7; abundance: NA; v_gene: TRBV5-4; len: 14; d_gene: TRBD2; CDR3aa: CASSRAGGPREQYF; CDR3nt: TGTGCCAGCAGCCGAGCGGGAGGGCCAAGGGAGCAGTACTTC
j_gene: TRBJ1-2; abundance: NA; v_gene: TRBV9; len: 14; d_gene: NA; CDR3aa: CASSVSGLGYGYTF; CDR3nt: TGTGCCAGCAGCGTATCAGGGTTGGGCTATGGCTACACCTTC
j_gene: TRBJ1-5; abundance: NA; v_gene: TRBV28; len: 14; d_gene: TRBD1; CDR3aa: CASRQGAGNQPQHF; CDR3nt: TGTGCCAGCAGACAGGGGGCAGGTAATCAGCCCCAGCATTTT
j_gene: TRBJ1-2; abundance: NA; v_gene: TRBV21-1; len: 15; d_gene: NA; CDR3aa: CASSRQGVANYGYTF; CDR3nt: TGTGCCAGCAGCAGGCAGGGGGTTGCTAACTATGGCTACACCTTC
j_gene: TRBJ2-2; abundance: NA; v_gene: TRBV19; len: 16; d_gene: NA; CDR3aa: CASLNSGGHITGELFF; CDR3nt: TGTGCCAGTCTAAACTCAGGGGGGCACATCACCGGGGAGCTGTTTTTT
j_gene: TRBJ1-4; abundance: NA; v_gene: TRBV6-1; len: 15; d_gene: NA; CDR3aa: CASYMTGGVIEKLFF; CDR3nt: TGTGCCAGCTACATGACCGGGGGGGTCATTGAAAAACTGTTTTTT
j_gene: TRBJ2-7; abundance: NA; v_gene: TRBV2; len: 11; d_gene: NA; CDR3aa: CASTGNYEQYF; CDR3nt: TGTGCCAGCACGGGGAACTACGAGCAGTACTTC
j_gene: TRBJ1-2; abundance: once; v_gene: TRBV7-9; len: 16; d_gene: TRBD1; CDR3aa: CASSIYRDRANYGYTF; CDR3nt: TGTGCCAGCAGCATCTACCGGGACAGGGCTAACTATGGCTACACCTTC
j_gene: TRBJ2-5; abundance: once; v_gene: TRBV5-4; len: 16; d_gene: TRBD1; CDR3aa: CASSFPVQGAGETQYF; CDR3nt: TGTGCCAGCAGCTTCCCCGTACAGGGGGCGGGGGAGACCCAGTACTTC
j_gene: TRBJ1-2; abundance: NA; v_gene: TRBV2; len: 14; d_gene: NA; CDR3aa: CASRRDYSRSGYTF; CDR3nt: TGTGCCAGCAGGAGGGACTACAGTAGAAGCGGCTACACCTTC
j_gene: TRBJ2-1; abundance: NA; v_gene: TRBV5-1; len: 15; d_gene: TRBD2; CDR3aa: CASSFGLAGMNEQFF; CDR3nt: TGCGCCAGCAGCTTTGGACTAGCGGGAATGAATGAGCAGTTCTTC
j_gene: TRBJ2-7; abundance: NA; v_gene: TRBV6-6; len: 15; d_gene: TRBD2; CDR3aa: CASSYSPGTSGEQYF; CDR3nt: TGTGCCAGCAGTTACTCCCCCGGGACTAGCGGCGAGCAGTACTTC
j_gene: TRBJ1-3; abundance: NA; v_gene: TRBV19; len: 17; d_gene: NA; CDR3aa: CASSILFSEASGNTIYF; CDR3nt: TGTGCCAGTAGTATTCTCTTCTCGGAGGCCTCTGGAAACACCATATATTTT
j_gene: TRBJ1-3; abundance: NA; v_gene: TRBV11-3; len: 17; d_gene: TRBD1; CDR3aa: CASSLGGRQGSGNTIYF; CDR3nt: TGTGCCAGCAGCTTAGGAGGGCGACAGGGCTCTGGAAACACCATATATTTT
j_gene: TRBJ1-2; abundance: NA; v_gene: TRBV30; len: 13; d_gene: NA; CDR3aa: CAWSRGTSDGYTF; CDR3nt: TGTGCCTGGAGTAGGGGGACATCGGATGGCTACACCTTC
j_gene: TRBJ2-7; abundance: NA; v_gene: TRBV10-2; len: 12; d_gene: NA; CDR3aa: CASRAPGYEQYF; CDR3nt: TGCGCCAGCAGGGCCCCCGGGTACGAGCAGTACTTC
j_gene: TRBJ2-1; abundance: NA; v_gene: TRBV19; len: 15; d_gene: TRBD2; CDR3aa: CASTQNRLAGGEQFF; CDR3nt: TGTGCCAGTACCCAAAACCGGCTAGCGGGGGGTGAGCAGTTCTTC
j_gene: TRBJ2-1; abundance: NA; v_gene: TRBV15; len: 13; d_gene: NA; CDR3aa: CATDVGGYNEQFF; CDR3nt: TGTGCCACCGATGTAGGGGGCTACAATGAGCAGTTCTTC
j_gene: TRBJ1-3; abundance: NA; v_gene: TRBV9; len: 14; d_gene: NA; CDR3aa: CASSPEGSGNTIYF; CDR3nt: TGTGCCAGCAGCCCGGAGGGGTCGGGAAACACCATATATTTT
j_gene: TRBJ2-1; abundance: NA; v_gene: TRBV11-2; len: 16; d_gene: NA; CDR3aa: CASSSPLNPRGSEQFF; CDR3nt: TGTGCCAGCAGCTCCCCCCTTAATCCCCGAGGGTCTGAGCAGTTCTTC
j_gene: TRBJ2-2; abundance: NA; v_gene: TRBV5-8; len: 15; d_gene: TRBD2; CDR3aa: CASSWISGRVGELFF; CDR3nt: TGTGCCAGCAGCTGGATATCCGGGAGGGTCGGGGAGCTGTTTTTT
j_gene: TRBJ1-2; abundance: NA; v_gene: TRBV25-1; len: 17; d_gene: TRBD1; CDR3aa: CASSGWRRDRKNYGYTF; CDR3nt: TGTGCCAGCAGTGGGTGGAGGCGGGACAGAAAAAACTATGGCTACACCTTC
j_gene: TRBJ2-1; abundance: NA; v_gene: TRBV4-3; len: 16; d_gene: NA; CDR3aa: CASSQDWADNYNEQFF; CDR3nt: TGCGCCAGCAGCCAAGATTGGGCGGACAATTACAATGAGCAGTTCTTC
j_gene: TRBJ2-1; abundance: NA; v_gene: TRBV27; len: 16; d_gene: NA; CDR3aa: CASSPTGSPSYNEQFF; CDR3nt: TGTGCCAGCAGTCCCACCGGGAGTCCTTCCTACAATGAGCAGTTCTTC
j_gene: TRBJ1-2; abundance: NA; v_gene: TRBV15; len: 15; d_gene: NA; CDR3aa: CATSSDRTGTYGYTF; CDR3nt: TGTGCCACCAGCAGTGACAGGACCGGAACCTATGGCTACACCTTC
j_gene: TRBJ2-1; abundance: NA; v_gene: TRBV9; len: 17; d_gene: TRBD2; CDR3aa: CASSASEGRVSYNEQFF; CDR3nt: TGTGCCAGCAGCGCCTCCGAGGGGAGGGTCTCCTACAATGAGCAGTTCTTC
j_gene: TRBJ2-1; abundance: NA; v_gene: TRBV2; len: 15; d_gene: TRBD2; CDR3aa: CASSELAGGSNEQFF; CDR3nt: TGTGCCAGCAGTGAACTAGCGGGAGGATCCAATGAGCAGTTCTTC
j_gene: TRBJ2-7; abundance: NA; v_gene: TRBV21-1; len: 11; d_gene: NA; CDR3aa: CASSKGPLQYF; CDR3nt: TGTGCCAGCAGCAAAGGGCCCCTGCAGTACTTC
j_gene: TRBJ1-4; abundance: NA; v_gene: TRBV28; len: 16; d_gene: NA; CDR3aa: CASSFMSAGYNEKLFF; CDR3nt: TGTGCCAGCAGTTTTATGTCGGCGGGTTATAATGAAAAACTGTTTTTT
j_gene: TRBJ2-5; abundance: NA; v_gene: TRBV14; len: 15; d_gene: NA; CDR3aa: CASSDRVFSWETQYF; CDR3nt: TGTGCCAGCAGCGACCGGGTCTTCTCCTGGGAGACCCAGTACTTC
j_gene: TRBJ2-4; abundance: NA; v_gene: TRBV30; len: 18; d_gene: TRBD1; CDR3aa: CAWGRTGGASRAKNIQYF; CDR3nt: TGTGCCTGGGGGAGGACAGGGGGCGCCTCCCGGGCCAAAAACATTCAGTACTTC
j_gene: TRBJ1-2; abundance: NA; v_gene: TRBV28; len: 13; d_gene: TRBD1; CDR3aa: CASRRTGAGGYTF; CDR3nt: TGTGCCAGCAGGCGTACAGGGGCCGGCGGCTACACCTTC
j_gene: TRBJ2-3; abundance: NA; v_gene: TRBV5-1; len: 13; d_gene: TRBD2; CDR3aa: CASSPGGLDTQYF; CDR3nt: TGCGCCAGCAGCCCGGGAGGGTTGGATACGCAGTATTTT
j_gene: TRBJ2-7; abundance: NA; v_gene: TRBV7-8; len: 14; d_gene: NA; CDR3aa: CASSFTGETVEQYF; CDR3nt: TGTGCCAGCAGCTTCACGGGGGAGACGGTCGAGCAGTACTTC
j_gene: TRBJ2-4; abundance: NA; v_gene: TRBV11-2; len: 14; d_gene: NA; CDR3aa: CASSLEPGWHIQYF; CDR3nt: TGTGCCAGCAGCTTAGAGCCAGGGTGGCACATTCAGTACTTC
j_gene: TRBJ1-2; abundance: NA; v_gene: TRBV7-8; len: 15; d_gene: TRBD1; CDR3aa: CASSLSQGAHYGYTF; CDR3nt: TGTGCCAGCAGCTTATCACAGGGGGCCCACTATGGCTACACCTTC
j_gene: TRBJ2-1; abundance: once; v_gene: TRBV5-5; len: 19; d_gene: TRBD2; CDR3aa: CASSWRGLAERGGRDEQFF; CDR3nt: TGTGCCAGCAGCTGGAGGGGACTAGCCGAACGGGGAGGGAGGGATGAGCAGTTCTTC
j_gene: TRBJ1-1; abundance: NA; v_gene: TRBV18; len: 14; d_gene: NA; CDR3aa: CATSPPGARTEAFF; CDR3nt: TGTGCCACCTCACCACCAGGGGCGAGAACTGAAGCTTTCTTT
j_gene: TRBJ2-7; abundance: NA; v_gene: TRBV5-4; len: 14; d_gene: TRBD2; CDR3aa: CASSSTSGRYEQYF; CDR3nt: TGTGCCAGCAGCTCGACTAGCGGACGCTACGAGCAGTACTTC
j_gene: TRBJ1-1; abundance: NA; v_gene: TRBV10-2; len: 12; d_gene: NA; CDR3aa: CASSRAGSEAFF; CDR3nt: TGCGCCAGCAGTCGAGCAGGGTCTGAAGCTTTCTTT